Included here is one T cell receptor beta chain sequence, with context. Its antigen is not known. The CDR3 contains 13 residues. The germline gives CDR1 SGHKS, CDR2 YYEKEE (reference sequence). V was shortened by 1 base and J by 0 bases, with 2 bases between the two germline ends. These data come from a study of radiation and T cells in renal cell carcinoma. Study-level results: No pretreatment tumor biopsies were available for baseline clonotypes. Top tumor clonotypes rose in blood 2 weeks post-radiation, then contracted.

This sample's time point: blood 4 weeks post-SBRT, at nephrectomy. Stated treatment: 15 Gy SBRT to primary tumor, nephrectomy 4 weeks later. Nephrectomy followed 15 Gy stereotactic body radiation by 4 weeks. Generated by immunoSEQ multiplex PCR, the TCRdb table keeps only in-frame clones and is missing some. The sample carries about 64,000 clones, 60% to 85% recorded once. This specimen was blood, taken from a patient whose treatment included radiotherapy and nephrectomy. The genes are TRBV5-5 and TRBJ1-5; D gene ambiguous. The TCR sequence derives from a man in his sixties with renal cell carcinoma. CDR3 sequence reads: CASSLSSNQPQHF. The CDR3 region has the DNA TGTGCCAGCAGCTTGTCTAGCAATCAGCCCCAGCATTTT.